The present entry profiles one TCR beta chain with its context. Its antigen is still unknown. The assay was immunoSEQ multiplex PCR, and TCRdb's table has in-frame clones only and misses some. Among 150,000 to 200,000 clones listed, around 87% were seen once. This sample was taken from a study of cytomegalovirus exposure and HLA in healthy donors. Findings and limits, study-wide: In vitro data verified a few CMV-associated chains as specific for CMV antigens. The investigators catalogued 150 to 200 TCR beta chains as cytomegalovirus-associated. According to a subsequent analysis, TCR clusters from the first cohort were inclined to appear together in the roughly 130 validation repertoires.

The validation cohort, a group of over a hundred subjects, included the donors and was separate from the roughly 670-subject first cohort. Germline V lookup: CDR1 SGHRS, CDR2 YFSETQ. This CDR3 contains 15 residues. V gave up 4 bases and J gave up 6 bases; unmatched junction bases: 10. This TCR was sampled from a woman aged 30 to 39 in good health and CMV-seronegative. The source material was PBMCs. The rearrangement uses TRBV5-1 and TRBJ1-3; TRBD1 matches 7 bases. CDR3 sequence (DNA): TGCGCCAGCAGCCGCCAGCCGGGACAGCAAAACACCATATATTTT. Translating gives CASSRQPGQQNTIYF.